The text below deals with one T cell receptor beta chain. As yet, its antigen is unknown. The data derive from a study of regulatory T cells in long-lasting Graves disease. Researchers made TCR beta libraries by using iRepertoire HTBI primers and running Arm-PCR on CDR3 regions. TCRdb fed the multiplex PCR reads into MiXCR, producing one record per CDR3 protein. The sample shows over 650,000 distinct CDR3 sequences, 25% to 30% of them seen only once. Findings and caveats of the study: Persistent disease was characterized by preferential usage of TRBV28, TRBJ1-2 and TRBJ2-5.

Noted time point: persistent/refractory GD, antithyroid drugs over 5 years with positive TRAb. Generation of the TCR library employed RNA extracted from PBMCs. V shed 4 bases and J shed 5 bases, with 12 bases lying between them. The CDR3 totals 13 residues. Germline V gene lookup returns CDR1 SGHDT and CDR2 YYEEEE. The clonotype comes from a female donor with Graves disease. The chain joins TRBV5-6 to TRBJ1-1; maybe TRBD1 (5 bases). The specimen was peripheral blood mononuclear cells (PBMCs), collected when the disease was refractory, from a patient treated with antithyroid drugs. The CDR3 is CASSTPGGTEAFF. CDR3 sequence (DNA): TGTGCCAGCAGCACACCGGGGGGGACTGAAGCTTTCTTT.